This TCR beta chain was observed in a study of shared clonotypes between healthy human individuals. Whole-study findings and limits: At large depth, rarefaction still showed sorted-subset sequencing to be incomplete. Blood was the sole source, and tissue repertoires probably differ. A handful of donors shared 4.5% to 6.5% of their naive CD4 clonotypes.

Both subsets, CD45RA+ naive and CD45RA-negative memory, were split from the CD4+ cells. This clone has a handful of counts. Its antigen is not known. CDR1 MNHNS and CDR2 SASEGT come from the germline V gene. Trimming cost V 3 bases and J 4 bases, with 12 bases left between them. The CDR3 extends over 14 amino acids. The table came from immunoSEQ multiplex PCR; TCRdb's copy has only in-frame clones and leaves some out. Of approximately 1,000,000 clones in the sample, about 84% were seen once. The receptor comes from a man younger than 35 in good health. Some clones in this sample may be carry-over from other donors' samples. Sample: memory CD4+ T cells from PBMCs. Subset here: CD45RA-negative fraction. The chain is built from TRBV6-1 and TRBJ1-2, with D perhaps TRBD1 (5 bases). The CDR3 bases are TGTGCCAGCAGTGATCAGGGACTGGGCTATGGCTACACCTTC. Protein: CASSDQGLGYGYTF.